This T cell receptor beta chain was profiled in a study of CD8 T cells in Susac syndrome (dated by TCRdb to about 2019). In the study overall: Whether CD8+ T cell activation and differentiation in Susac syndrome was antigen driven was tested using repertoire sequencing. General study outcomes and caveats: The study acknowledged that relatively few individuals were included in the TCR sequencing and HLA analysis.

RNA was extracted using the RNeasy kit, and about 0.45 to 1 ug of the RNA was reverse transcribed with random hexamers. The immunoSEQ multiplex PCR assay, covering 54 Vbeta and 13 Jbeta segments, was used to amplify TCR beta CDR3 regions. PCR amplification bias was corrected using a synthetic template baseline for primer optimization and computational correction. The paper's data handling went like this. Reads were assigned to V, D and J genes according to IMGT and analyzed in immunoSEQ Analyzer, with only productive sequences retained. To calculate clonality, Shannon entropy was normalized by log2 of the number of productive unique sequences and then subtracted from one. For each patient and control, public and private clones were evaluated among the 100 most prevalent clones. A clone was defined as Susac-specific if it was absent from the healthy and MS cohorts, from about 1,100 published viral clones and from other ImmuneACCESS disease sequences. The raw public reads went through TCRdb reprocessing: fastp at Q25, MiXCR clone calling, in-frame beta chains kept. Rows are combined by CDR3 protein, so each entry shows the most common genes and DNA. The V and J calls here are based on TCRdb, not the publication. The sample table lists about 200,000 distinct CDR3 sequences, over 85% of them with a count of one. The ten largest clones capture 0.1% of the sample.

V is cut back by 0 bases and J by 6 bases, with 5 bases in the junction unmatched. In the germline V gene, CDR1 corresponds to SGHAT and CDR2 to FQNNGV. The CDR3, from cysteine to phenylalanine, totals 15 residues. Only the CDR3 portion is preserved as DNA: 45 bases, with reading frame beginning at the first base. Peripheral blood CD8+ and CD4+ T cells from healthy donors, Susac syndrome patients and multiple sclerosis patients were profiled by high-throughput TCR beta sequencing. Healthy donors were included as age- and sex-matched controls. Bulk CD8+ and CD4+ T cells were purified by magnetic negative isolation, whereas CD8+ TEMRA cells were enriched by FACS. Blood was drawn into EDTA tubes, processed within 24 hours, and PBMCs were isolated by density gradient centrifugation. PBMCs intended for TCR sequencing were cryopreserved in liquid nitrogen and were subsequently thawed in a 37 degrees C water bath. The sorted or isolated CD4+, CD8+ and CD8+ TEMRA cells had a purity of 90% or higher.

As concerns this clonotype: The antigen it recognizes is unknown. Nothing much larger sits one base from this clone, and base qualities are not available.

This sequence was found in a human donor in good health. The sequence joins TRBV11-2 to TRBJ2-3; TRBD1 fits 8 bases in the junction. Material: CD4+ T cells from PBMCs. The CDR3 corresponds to CASSLDRGPSDTQYF. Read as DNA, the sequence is TGTGCCAGCAGCTTAGACAGGGGGCCGTCGGATACGCAGTATTTT.